This paragraph covers one T cell receptor (beta chain) sequence. Its antigen is still unknown. These data belong to a study of graft-versus-host responses after intestinal transplantation. Assay: immunoSEQ multiplex PCR; the TCRdb copy retains only in-frame clones and omits some. In the table there are approximately 99,000 clones, 91% of which are singletons. This CDR3 comprises 14 residues. The germline gives CDR1 SGHTA, CDR2 FQGNSA. Trimming pared 2 bases from V and 4 bases from J, leaving 11 bases between. This sequence was found in a human donor who was the organ donor for an intestinal transplant. V and J are TRBV7-2 and TRBJ1-2; D gene uncertain. The specimen was unstimulated CD4+ T cells sorted from spleen or lymph node cells, collected before transplant. CDR3 sequence (DNA): TGTGCCAGCAGCTTACTGTGGGAGTCCTATGGCTACACCTTC. This encodes CASSLLWESYGYTF.